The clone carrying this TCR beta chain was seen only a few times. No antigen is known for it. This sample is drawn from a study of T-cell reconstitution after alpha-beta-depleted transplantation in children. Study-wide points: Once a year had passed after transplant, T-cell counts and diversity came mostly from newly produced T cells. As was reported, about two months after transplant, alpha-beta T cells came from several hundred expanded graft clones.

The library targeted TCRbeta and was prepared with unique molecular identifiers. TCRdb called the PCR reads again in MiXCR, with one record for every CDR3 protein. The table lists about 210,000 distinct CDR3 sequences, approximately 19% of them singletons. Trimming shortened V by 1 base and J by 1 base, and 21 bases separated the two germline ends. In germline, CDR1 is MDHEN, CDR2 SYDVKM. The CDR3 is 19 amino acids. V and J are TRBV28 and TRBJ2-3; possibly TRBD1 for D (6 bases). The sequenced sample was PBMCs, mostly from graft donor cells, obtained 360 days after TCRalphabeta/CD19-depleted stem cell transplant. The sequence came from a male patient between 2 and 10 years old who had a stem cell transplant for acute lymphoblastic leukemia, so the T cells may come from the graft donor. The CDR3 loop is CASSLFPTGPQYRTDTQYF. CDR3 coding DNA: TGTGCCAGCAGTTTATTCCCTACAGGGCCCCAGTACCGCACAGATACGCAGTATTTT. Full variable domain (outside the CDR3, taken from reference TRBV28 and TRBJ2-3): DVKVTQSSRYLVKRTGEKVFLECVQDMDHENMFWYRQDPGLGLRLIYFSYDVKMKEKGDIPEGYSVSREKKERFSLILESASTNQTSMYLCASSLFPTGPQYRTDTQYFGPGTRLTVL.